This paragraph covers one TCR beta chain sequence. What it binds is not known. Sequencing used immunoSEQ multiplex PCR; TCRdb keeps in-frame clones, though not all of them. The data show around 120,000 clones, 90% to 95% seen once. The sample comes from a study of T cell responses to AZD1222 COVID-19 vaccine. Study results and caveats: There were mostly white British donors and more females than males, and clonal diversity was possibly underestimated. There were vaccine-associated CD4 TCRs across spike, dominant at 160-218 and 743-854. Every sample of the repertoires postdated the peak T cell response.

This CDR3 spans 16 amino acids. Trimming removed 3 bases from V and 0 bases from J, with 16 bases in between. The germline CDR1 and CDR2 sequences are SGHRS and YFSETQ. The sample was peripheral blood, taken on day 0 of AZD1222 vaccination. The chain couples TRBV5-1 to TRBJ2-7; D tentatively fits TRBD1 or TRBD2 (5 bases each). This TCR came from an adult in good health. In DNA form, the CDR3 reads TGCGCCAGCAGCTCGAACGTTCGGGACGGCTCCTACGAGCAGTACTTC. It translates to CASSSNVRDGSYEQYF.